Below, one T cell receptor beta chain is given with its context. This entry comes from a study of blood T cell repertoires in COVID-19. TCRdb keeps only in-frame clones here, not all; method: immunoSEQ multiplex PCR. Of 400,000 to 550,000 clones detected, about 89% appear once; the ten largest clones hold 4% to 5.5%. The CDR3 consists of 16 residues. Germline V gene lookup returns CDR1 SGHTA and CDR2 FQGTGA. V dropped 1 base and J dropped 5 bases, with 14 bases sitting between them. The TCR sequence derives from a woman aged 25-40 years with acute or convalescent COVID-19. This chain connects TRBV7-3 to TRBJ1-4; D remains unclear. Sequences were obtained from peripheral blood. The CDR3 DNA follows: TGTGCCAGCAGCTTAATAGGAGGCCCTAAAAATGAAAAACTGTTTTTT. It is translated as CASSLIGGPKNEKLFF.